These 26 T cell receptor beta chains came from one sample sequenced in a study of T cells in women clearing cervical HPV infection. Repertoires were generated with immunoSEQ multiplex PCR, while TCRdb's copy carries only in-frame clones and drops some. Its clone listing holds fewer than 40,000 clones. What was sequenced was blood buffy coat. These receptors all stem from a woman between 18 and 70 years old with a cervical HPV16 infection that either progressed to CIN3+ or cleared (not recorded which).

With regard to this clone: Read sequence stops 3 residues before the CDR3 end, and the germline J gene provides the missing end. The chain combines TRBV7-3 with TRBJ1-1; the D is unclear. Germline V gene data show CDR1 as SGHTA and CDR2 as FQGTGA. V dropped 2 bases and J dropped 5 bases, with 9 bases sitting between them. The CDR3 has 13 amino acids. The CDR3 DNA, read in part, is TGTGCCAGCAGCTTAGAGCGCCGGACTGAA. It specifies CASSLERRTE. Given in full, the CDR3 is CASSLERRTEAFF.

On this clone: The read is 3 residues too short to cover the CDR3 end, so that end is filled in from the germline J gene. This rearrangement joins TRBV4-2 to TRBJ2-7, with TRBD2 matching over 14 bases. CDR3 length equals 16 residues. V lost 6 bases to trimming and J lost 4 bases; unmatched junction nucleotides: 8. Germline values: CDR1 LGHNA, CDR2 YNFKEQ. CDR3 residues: CASSPLTSGGEYEQYF. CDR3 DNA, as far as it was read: TGTGCCAGCAGTCCCTTGACTAGCGGGGGGGAATACGAG.

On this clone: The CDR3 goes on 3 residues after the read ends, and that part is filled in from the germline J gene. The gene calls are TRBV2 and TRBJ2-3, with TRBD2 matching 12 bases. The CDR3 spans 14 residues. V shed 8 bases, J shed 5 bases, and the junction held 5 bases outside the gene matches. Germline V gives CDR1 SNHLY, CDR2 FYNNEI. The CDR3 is CASPRLAGEDTQYF. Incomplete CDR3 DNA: TGTGCCAGCCCAAGACTAGCGGGGGAAGATACG.

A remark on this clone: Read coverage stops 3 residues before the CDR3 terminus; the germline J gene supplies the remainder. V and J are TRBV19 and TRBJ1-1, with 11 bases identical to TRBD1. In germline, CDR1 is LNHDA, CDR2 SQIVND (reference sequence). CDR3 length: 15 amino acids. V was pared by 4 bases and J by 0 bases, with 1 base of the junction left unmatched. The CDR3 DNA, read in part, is TGTGCCAGTAGTAGGACAGGGGGCATGAACACTGAA. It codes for CASSRTGGMNTE. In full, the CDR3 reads CASSRTGGMNTEAFF. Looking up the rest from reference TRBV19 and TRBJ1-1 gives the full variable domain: DGGITQSPKYLFRKEGQNVTLSCEQNLNHDAMYWYRQDPGQGLRLIYYSQIVNDFQKGDIAEGYSVSREKKESFPLTVTSAQKNPTAFYLCASSRTGGMNTEAFFGQGTRLTVV.

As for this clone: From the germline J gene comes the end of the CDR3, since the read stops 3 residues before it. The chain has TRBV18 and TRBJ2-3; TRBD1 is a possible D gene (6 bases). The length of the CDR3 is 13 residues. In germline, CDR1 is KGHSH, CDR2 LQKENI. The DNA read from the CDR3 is TGTGCCAGCTCACCAGGGCTCGGACAGCCG. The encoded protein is CASSPGLGQP. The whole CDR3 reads CASSPGLGQPQYF.

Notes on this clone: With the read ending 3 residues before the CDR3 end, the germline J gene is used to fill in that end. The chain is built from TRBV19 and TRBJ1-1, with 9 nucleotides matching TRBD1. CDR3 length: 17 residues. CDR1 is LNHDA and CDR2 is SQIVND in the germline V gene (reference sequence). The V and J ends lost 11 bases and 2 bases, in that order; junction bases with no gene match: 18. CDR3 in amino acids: CAAESIRRGQGNTEAFF. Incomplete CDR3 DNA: TGTGCCGCAGAAAGTATCAGGAGGGGACAGGGCAACACTGAA.

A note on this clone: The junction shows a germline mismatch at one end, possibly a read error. The sequenced part of the CDR3 DNA is TGCGCCAGCAGCCAAGACCGAGTCCCAGGCTACGAG. Translating gives CASSQDRVPGYE. The whole CDR3 protein is CASSQDRVPGYEQYF. V is TRBV4-2 and J is TRBJ2-7; no clear D gene. The read is 3 residues too short to cover the CDR3 end, so that end is filled in from the germline J gene. The CDR3 runs to 15 residues. Per the germline V gene, CDR1 is LGHNA and CDR2 is YNFKEQ.

The CDR3 DNA, read in part, is TGTGCCAGCTCAGAACCGGGACTAGCGGGAGGAATATCCTACGAG. It yields the protein CASSEPGLAGGISYE. The CDR3 in full is CASSEPGLAGGISYEQYF. V usage is TRBV18 and J usage is TRBJ2-7; 15 bases line up with TRBD2. The read ends 3 residues before the CDR3 terminus; that terminus is restored from the germline J gene. Germline assignment: CDR1 KGHSH and CDR2 LQKENI. The CDR3 sequence is 18 residues long. Germline trimming cut 5 bases from V and 1 base from J; bases unmatched to any gene: 9.

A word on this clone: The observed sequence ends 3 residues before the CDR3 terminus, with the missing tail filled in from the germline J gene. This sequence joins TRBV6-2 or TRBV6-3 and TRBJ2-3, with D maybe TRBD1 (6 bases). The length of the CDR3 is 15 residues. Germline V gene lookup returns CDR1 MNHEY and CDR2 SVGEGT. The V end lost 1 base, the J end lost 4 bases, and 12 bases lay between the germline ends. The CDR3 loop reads CASSYYRDPSDTQYF. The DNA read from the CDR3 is TGTGCCAGCAGTTACTACAGGGATCCTTCAGATACG.

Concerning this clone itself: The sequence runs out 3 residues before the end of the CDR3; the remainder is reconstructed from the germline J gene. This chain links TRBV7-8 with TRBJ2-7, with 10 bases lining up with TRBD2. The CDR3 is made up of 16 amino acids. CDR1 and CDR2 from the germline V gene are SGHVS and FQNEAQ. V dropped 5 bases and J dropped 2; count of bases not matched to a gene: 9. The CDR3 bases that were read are TGTGCCAGCAGCGTCACTAGCGGGACCGGAACCTACGAG. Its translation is CASSVTSGTGTYE. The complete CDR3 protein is CASSVTSGTGTYEQYF.

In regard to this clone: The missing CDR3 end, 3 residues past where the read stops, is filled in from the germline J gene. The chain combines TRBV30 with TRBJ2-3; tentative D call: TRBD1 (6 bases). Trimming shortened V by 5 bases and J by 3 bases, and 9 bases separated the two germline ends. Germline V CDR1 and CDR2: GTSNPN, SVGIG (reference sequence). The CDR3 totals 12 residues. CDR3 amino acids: CAWATGTDTQYF. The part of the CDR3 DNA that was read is TGTGCCTGGGCTACAGGGACAGATACG.

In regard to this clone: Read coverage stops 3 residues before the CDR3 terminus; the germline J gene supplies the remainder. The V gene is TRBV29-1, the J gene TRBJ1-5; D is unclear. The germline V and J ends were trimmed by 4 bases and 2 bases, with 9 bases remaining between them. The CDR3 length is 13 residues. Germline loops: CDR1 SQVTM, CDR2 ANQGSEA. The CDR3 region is CSVGQIRNQPQHF. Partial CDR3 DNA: TGCAGCGTTGGACAAATACGCAATCAGCCC.

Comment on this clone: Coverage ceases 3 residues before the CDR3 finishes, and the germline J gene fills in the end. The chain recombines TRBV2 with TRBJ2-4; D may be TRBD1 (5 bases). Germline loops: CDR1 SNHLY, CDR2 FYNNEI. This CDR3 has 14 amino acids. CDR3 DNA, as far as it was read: TGTGCCAGCAGTCAGGCCAGGGCTAACTATGGT. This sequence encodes CASSQARANYG. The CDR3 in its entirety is CASSQARANYGQYF.

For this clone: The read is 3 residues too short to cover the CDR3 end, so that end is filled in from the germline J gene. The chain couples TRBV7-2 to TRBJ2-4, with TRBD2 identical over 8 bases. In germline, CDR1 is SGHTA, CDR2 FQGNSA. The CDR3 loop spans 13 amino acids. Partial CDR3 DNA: TGTGCCAGCAGGCGGGGGGCCAAAGAGACT. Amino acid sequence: CASRRGAKET. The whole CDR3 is CASRRGAKETQYF.

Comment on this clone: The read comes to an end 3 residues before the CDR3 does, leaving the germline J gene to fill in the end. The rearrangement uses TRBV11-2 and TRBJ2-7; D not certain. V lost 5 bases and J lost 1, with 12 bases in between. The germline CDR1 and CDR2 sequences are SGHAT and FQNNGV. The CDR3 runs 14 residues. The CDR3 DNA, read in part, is TGTGCCAGCAGCCCCGGTGGGCTTTCCTACGAG. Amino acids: CASSPGGLSYE. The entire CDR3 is CASSPGGLSYEQYF.

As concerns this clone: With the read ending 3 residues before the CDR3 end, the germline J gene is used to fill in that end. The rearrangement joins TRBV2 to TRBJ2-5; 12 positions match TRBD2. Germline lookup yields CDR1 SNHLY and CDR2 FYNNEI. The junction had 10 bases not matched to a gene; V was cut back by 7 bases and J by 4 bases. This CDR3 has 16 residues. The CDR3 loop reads CASTRLAGGYGETQYF. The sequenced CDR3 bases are TGTGCCAGCACCCGGCTAGCGGGGGGGTACGGAGAGACC.

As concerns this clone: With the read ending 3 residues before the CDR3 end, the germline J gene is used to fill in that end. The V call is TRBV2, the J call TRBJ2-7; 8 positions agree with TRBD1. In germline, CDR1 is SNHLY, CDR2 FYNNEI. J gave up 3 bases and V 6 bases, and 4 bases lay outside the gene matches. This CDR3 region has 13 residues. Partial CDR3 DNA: TGTGCCAGCAGGGGGACAGGCGGCTACGAG. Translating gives CASRGTGGYE. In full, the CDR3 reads CASRGTGGYEQYF.

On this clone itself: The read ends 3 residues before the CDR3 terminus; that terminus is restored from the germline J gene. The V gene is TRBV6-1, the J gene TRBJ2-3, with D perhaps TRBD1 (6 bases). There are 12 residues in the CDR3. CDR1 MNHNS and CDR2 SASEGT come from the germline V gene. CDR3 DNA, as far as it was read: TGTGCCAGCAGTGCAGGGGTTGAGACG. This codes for CASSAGVET. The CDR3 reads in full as CASSAGVETQYF.

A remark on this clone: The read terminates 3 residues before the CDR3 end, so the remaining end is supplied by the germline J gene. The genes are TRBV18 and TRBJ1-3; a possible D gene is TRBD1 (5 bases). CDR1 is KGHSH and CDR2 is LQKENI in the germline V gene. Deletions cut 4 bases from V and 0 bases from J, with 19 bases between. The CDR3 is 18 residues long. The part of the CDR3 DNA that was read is TGTGCCAGCTCACGGGGCGTAGGGTCCGACACCTCTGGAAACACC. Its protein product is CASSRGVGSDTSGNT. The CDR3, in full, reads CASSRGVGSDTSGNTIYF.

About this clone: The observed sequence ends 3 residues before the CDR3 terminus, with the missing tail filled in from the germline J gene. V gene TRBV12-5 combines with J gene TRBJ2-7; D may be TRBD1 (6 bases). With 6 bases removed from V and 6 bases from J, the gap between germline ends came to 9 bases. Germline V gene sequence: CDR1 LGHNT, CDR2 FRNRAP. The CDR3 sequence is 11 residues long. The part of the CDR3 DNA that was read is TGTGCTAGTGGCGGACAGTTCGAG. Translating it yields CASGGQFE. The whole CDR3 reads CASGGQFEQYF.

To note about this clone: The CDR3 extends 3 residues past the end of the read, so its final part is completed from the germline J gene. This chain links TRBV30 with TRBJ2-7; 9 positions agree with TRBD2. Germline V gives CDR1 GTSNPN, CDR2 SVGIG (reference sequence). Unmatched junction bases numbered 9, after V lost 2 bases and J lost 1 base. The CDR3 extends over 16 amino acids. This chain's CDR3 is CAWSRSGSVASYEQYF. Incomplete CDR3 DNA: TGTGCCTGGAGTCGTAGCGGGAGTGTGGCTTCCTACGAG.

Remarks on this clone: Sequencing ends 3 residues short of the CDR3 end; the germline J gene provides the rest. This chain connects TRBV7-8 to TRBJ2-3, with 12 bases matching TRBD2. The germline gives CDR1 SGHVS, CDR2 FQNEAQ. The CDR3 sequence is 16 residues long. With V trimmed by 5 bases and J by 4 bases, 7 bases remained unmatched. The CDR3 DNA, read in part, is TGTGCCAGCAGCCCCCAGACTAGCGGGAGAGCAGATACG. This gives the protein CASSPQTSGRADT. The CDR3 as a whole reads CASSPQTSGRADTQYF.

The CDR3 bases that were read are TGTGCCAGCAGCTTAGATTCCAGAACTAATGAAAAA. Its protein is CASSLDSRTNEK. The complete CDR3 protein is CASSLDSRTNEKLFF. The chain has TRBV7-9 and TRBJ1-4, with D unclear. The CDR3 end lies 3 residues beyond the end of the read and is filled in from the germline J gene. The CDR3 extends over 15 amino acids. CDR1 SEHNR and CDR2 FQNEAQ come from the germline V gene (reference sequence). V lost 1 base and J 1 base, leaving 7 bases between the germline ends. Complete variable domain (other parts from reference TRBV7-9 and TRBJ1-4): DTGVSQNPRHKITKRGQNVTFRCDPISEHNRLYWYRQTLGQGPEFLTYFQNEAQLEKSRLLSDRFSAERPKGSFSTLEIQRTEQGDSAMYLCASSLDSRTNEKLFFGSGTQLSVL.

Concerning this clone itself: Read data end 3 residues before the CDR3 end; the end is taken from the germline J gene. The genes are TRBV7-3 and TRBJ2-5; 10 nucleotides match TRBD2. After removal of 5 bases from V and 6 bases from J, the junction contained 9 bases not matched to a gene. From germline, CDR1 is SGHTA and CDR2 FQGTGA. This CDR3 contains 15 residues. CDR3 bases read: TGTGCCAGCAGCCCCAGCGGGGGGGCTGGTCAGACC. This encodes CASSPSGGAGQT. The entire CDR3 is CASSPSGGAGQTQYF.

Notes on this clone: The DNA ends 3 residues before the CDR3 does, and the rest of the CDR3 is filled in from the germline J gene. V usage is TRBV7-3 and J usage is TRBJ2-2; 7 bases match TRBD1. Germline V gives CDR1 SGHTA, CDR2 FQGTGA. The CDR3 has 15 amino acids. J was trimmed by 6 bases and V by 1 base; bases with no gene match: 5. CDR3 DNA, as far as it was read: TGTGCCAGCAGCTTAATAGGGGGCCTGGCCGGGGAG. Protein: CASSLIGGLAGE. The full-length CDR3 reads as CASSLIGGLAGELFF.

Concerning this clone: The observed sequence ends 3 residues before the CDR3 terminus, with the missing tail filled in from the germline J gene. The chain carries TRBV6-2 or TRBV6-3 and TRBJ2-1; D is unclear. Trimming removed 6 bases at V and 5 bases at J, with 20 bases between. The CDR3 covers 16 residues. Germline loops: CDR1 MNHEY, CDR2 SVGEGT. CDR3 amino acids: CASSAALEIVHNEQFF. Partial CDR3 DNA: TGTGCCAGCAGCGCCGCCCTAGAAATAGTCCACAATGAG.